What follows are 22 T cell receptor beta chains derived from one specimen sequenced in a study of shared clonotypes between healthy human individuals. This table comes from immunoSEQ multiplex PCR, and its TCRdb copy is limited to in-frame clones, with some not included. The sample includes some 1.5 million clones, around 97% of them seen just once. The sample comprised naive CD4+ T cells sorted from blood. This sample's subset: CD45RA+ positively selected. The receptors were gathered from a man aged 25 to 40 in good health.

This clone was counted a few times. The rearrangement links TRBV11-1 to TRBJ2-7; perhaps TRBD2 as D (5 bases). The germline CDR1 and CDR2 sequences are SGHAT and FQDESV (reference sequence). Trimming stripped 4 bases from V and 6 bases from J, with 13 bases between. This CDR3 has 13 amino acids. In DNA, the CDR3 is TGTGCCAGCAGCTGGACCAACCGGGGCGAGCAGTACTTC. Translated: CASSWTNRGEQYF.

CDR3 coding DNA: TGTGCCAGCAGCCCACGGAGGGCCGGGGAGCTGTTTTTT. As protein: CASSPRRAGELFF. This sequence joins TRBV4-2 and TRBJ2-2; maybe TRBD2 (6 bases). The CDR3 runs to 13 residues. The V gene's germline CDR1 is LGHNA and CDR2 YNFKEQ. V lost 4 bases and J 6 bases, leaving 9 bases between the germline ends.

The J gene is TRBJ2-1, the V gene TRBV7-2; TRBD1 agrees at 10 bases. The V and J ends lost 4 bases and 6 bases, in that order; junction bases with no gene match: 0. The germline V gene encodes CDR1 SGHTA and CDR2 FQGNSA. The CDR3 extends over 13 amino acids. The CDR3 spells CASSWDRGNEQFF. The DNA of the CDR3 is TGTGCCAGCAGCTGGGACAGGGGCAATGAGCAGTTCTTC.

This chain connects TRBV7-9 to TRBJ2-7; possibly TRBD2 for D (5 bases). This CDR3 spans 12 amino acids. Germline V gene sequence: CDR1 SEHNR, CDR2 FQNEAQ (reference sequence). V dropped 4 bases and J dropped 3 bases, with 7 bases sitting between them. The CDR3 sequence is CASSSGLYEQYF. The DNA of the CDR3 is TGTGCCAGCAGCTCCGGACTCTACGAGCAGTACTTC.

This clone was counted only a few times. This CDR3 is CASSRRDGGYTF. The CDR3 nucleotides read TGTGCCAGCAGCCGGAGGGACGGTGGCTACACCTTC. This chain joins TRBV7-9 and TRBJ1-2, with D possibly TRBD1 on 5 matching bases. Between the trimmed V and J ends, which lost 5 bases and 7 bases, there was a span of 11 bases. The CDR3 length is 12 residues. Germline V lookup: CDR1 SEHNR, CDR2 FQNEAQ (reference sequence). Based on the CDR3 plus reference TRBV7-9 and TRBJ1-2, the full variable domain is DTGVSQNPRHKITKRGQNVTFRCDPISEHNRLYWYRQTLGQGPEFLTYFQNEAQLEKSRLLSDRFSAERPKGSFSTLEIQRTEQGDSAMYLCASSRRDGGYTFGSGTRLTVV.

The genes are TRBV18 and TRBJ2-1; TRBD2 aligns across 11 bases. V trimming: 3 bases; J trimming: 5 bases; junction bases outside the gene matches: 9. This CDR3 has 17 amino acids. Germline V gene sequence: CDR1 KGHSH, CDR2 LQKENI. The DNA for the CDR3 is TGTGCCAGCTCACCGACCCCGACTAGCGGGAACCACAATGAGCAGTTCTTC. It is translated as CASSPTPTSGNHNEQFF.

The V and J genes are TRBV5-5 and TRBJ2-3; D may be TRBD1 (6 bases). Per germline, CDR1 SGHKS and CDR2 YYEKEE (reference sequence). V dropped 3 bases and J dropped 3 bases, with 11 bases sitting between them. The CDR3 is made up of 14 amino acids. CDR3: CASSSRGETDTQYF. In DNA form, the CDR3 reads TGTGCCAGCAGCTCCAGGGGTGAAACAGATACGCAGTATTTT. Filled out from reference TRBV5-5 and TRBJ2-3, the complete variable domain reads DAGVTQSPTHLIKTRGQQVTLRCSPISGHKSVSWYQQVLGQGPQFIFQYYEKEERGRGNFPDRFSARQFPNYSSELNVNALLLGDSALYLCASSSRGETDTQYFGPGTRLTVL.

V usage is TRBV5-1 and J usage is TRBJ2-7, with 9 bases matching TRBD1. Germline CDR1 reads SGHRS; CDR2 reads YFSETQ. Trimming took 4 bases from V and 4 from J; bases not matched to a gene: 9. This CDR3 has 15 residues. The CDR3 spells CASSMRQGGGYEQYF. The CDR3 bases are TGCGCCAGCAGCATGCGACAGGGGGGAGGGTACGAGCAGTACTTC.

The chain joins TRBV29-1 to TRBJ2-1; 8 nucleotides line up with TRBD2. The V gene end was trimmed by 7 bases and the J gene end by 6 bases; junction bases not matched to a gene: 8. CDR1 is SQVTM, CDR2 ANQGSEA, per germline. CDR3 length: 13 amino acids. The CDR3 DNA sequence: TGCAGCGCAAGCGGGACTAGACCCAATGAGCAGTTCTTC. Translated, it gives CSASGTRPNEQFF.

The chain uses TRBV5-4 and TRBJ1-2, with 9 positions matching TRBD1. V dropped 4 bases and J dropped 3; count of bases not matched to a gene: 10. CDR1 and CDR2 (germline): SGHNT, YYREEE (reference sequence). The CDR3 has 16 residues. Written as DNA, the CDR3 is TGTGCCAGCAGCCTTGGCCCGGGACAGGGAGACTATGGCTACACCTTC. Residues: CASSLGPGQGDYGYTF. Together with reference TRBV5-4 and TRBJ1-2, the CDR3 gives the full variable domain: ETGVTQSPTHLIKTRGQQVTLRCSSQSGHNTVSWYQQALGQGPQFIFQYYREEENGRGNFPPRFSGLQFPNYSSELNVNALELDDSALYLCASSLGPGQGDYGYTFGSGTRLTVV.

As regards this clone: One end of the junction fails to match germline, which may point to a read error. V and J are TRBV7-7 and TRBJ2-1; D gene uncertain. Germline CDR1 is SSHAT and CDR2 is FNYEAQ (reference sequence). The CDR3 loop spans 13 amino acids. CDR3 in amino acids: CASSPLDFTEQFF. The CDR3 DNA sequence: TGTGCTAGCAGCCCATTAGATTTTACTGAGCAGTTCTTC.

The rearrangement uses TRBV13 and TRBJ2-3; unclear D gene. Germline CDR1 reads PRHDT; CDR2 reads FYEKMQ (reference sequence). Trimming removed 6 bases from V and 4 bases from J, with 8 bases in between. The CDR3 consists of 12 residues. CDR3 in amino acids: CASRERADTQYF. Written as DNA, the CDR3 is TGTGCCAGCAGGGAGCGAGCAGATACGCAGTATTTT.

The chain is built from TRBV7-3 and TRBJ1-5; D remains unclear. The CDR3 is 15 amino acids. Deletions cut 5 bases from V and 0 bases from J, with 11 bases between. Germline loops: CDR1 SGHTA, CDR2 FQGTGA. The CDR3 nucleotides are TGTGCCAGCAGCCCGACGTGGTATAGCAATCAGCCCCAGCATTTT. The encoded protein is CASSPTWYSNQPQHF.

The chain carries TRBV9 and TRBJ2-3, with D tentatively TRBD1 (5 bases). Germline assignment: CDR1 SGDLS and CDR2 YYNGEE. The CDR3 runs to 14 residues. Trimming cost V 7 bases and J 0 bases, with 12 bases left between them. The CDR3 region is CASSSRQSTDTQYF. As DNA, the CDR3 is TGTGCCAGCTCCTCGAGACAGAGCACAGATACGCAGTATTTT.

The chain is built from TRBV6-1 and TRBJ2-2, with a weak D call TRBD1 (5 bases). Germline V CDR1 and CDR2: MNHNS, SASEGT. The CDR3 is made up of 13 amino acids. V was clipped by 6 bases and J by 6 bases, with 11 bases between them. This CDR3 is CASSPRTPGELFF. The DNA of the CDR3 is TGTGCCAGCAGCCCACGGACACCCGGGGAGCTGTTTTTT.

The chain recombines TRBV6-6 with TRBJ1-3; D remains ambiguous. Per germline, CDR1 MNHNY and CDR2 SVGAGI (reference sequence). This CDR3 is built from 12 residues. V shed 6 bases and J shed 4 bases, with 7 bases lying between them. This chain's CDR3 is CASRHGGNTIYF. The CDR3 bases are TGTGCCAGCAGGCATGGGGGAAACACCATATATTTT.

On this clone itself: Within the sample, other DNA sequences also encode this same CDR3. This chain joins TRBV7-8 and TRBJ2-3; D gene unclear. The CDR3 consists of 12 residues. Per the germline V gene, CDR1 is SGHVS and CDR2 is FQNEAQ. V was pared by 5 bases and J by 2 bases, with 5 bases between. The chain's CDR3 is CASSPPTDTQYF. The CDR3 DNA follows: TGTGCCAGCAGCCCTCCCACAGATACGCAGTATTTT.

The chain's CDR3 is CASSHLEEQFF. CDR3 nucleotide sequence: TGCGCCAGCAGCCACCTCGAAGAGCAGTTCTTC. The rearrangement joins TRBV4-1 to TRBJ2-1, with D uncertain. V gave up 3 bases and J gave up 10 bases, with 7 bases separating them. The germline gives CDR1 MGHRA, CDR2 YSYEKL. The CDR3 is made up of 11 amino acids.

The rearrangement links TRBV14 to TRBJ2-7; 8 bases fit TRBD2. The V segment lost 0 bases and the J segment 4 bases; nucleotides outside the gene matches: 8. Germline loops: CDR1 SGHDN, CDR2 FVKESK. This CDR3 region has 16 residues. CDR3 sequence: CASSQDAASGPYEQYF. The CDR3 coding sequence is TGTGCCAGCAGCCAAGATGCGGCTAGCGGGCCGTACGAGCAGTACTTC.

The rearrangement links TRBV4-1 to TRBJ2-7; no clear D gene. This CDR3 spans 14 amino acids. V lost 1 base to trimming and J lost 4 bases, with 11 bases between them. Germline V gene lookup returns CDR1 MGHRA and CDR2 YSYEKL. The CDR3 loop is CASSQVALGYEQYF. CDR3 nucleotide sequence: TGCGCCAGCAGCCAAGTTGCACTCGGGTACGAGCAGTACTTC.

The sample holds one count of this clone. This chain connects TRBV5-6 to TRBJ1-2, with unresolved D. The CDR3 runs to 12 residues. The germline V gene has CDR1 SGHDT and CDR2 YYEEEE. V lost 3 bases to trimming and J lost 6 bases, with 9 bases between them. CDR3: CASSSNQDGYTF. The CDR3 nucleotides are TGTGCCAGCAGCTCCAACCAAGATGGCTACACCTTC.

The V call is TRBV10-2, the J call TRBJ2-7, with 9 positions matching TRBD1. The CDR3 extends over 14 amino acids. Trimming at V came to 6 bases and at J to 5 bases, leaving 8 bases not matched to a gene. CDR1 is WSHSY, CDR2 SAAADI, per germline. This CDR3 is CASRGTGTFDEQYF. In DNA, the CDR3 is TGCGCCAGCAGAGGGACAGGGACATTCGACGAGCAGTACTTC.